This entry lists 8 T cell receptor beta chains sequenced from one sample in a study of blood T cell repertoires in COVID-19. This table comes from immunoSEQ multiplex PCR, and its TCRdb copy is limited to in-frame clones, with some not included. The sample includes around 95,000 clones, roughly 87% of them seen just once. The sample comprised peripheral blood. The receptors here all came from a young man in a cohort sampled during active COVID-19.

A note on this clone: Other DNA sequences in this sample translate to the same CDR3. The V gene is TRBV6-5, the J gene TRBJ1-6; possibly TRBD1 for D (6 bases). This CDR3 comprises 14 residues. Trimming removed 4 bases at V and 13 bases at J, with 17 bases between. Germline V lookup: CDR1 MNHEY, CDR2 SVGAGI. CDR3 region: CASSLQQGYQPLHF. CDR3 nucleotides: TGTGCCAGCAGTTTGCAACAGGGCTACCAGCCCCTCCACTTT.

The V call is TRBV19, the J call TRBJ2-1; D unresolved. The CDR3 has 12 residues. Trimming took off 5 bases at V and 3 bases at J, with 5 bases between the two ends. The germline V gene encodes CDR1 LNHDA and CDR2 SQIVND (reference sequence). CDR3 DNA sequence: TGTGCCAGTAGTGTCGTCTACAATGAGCAGTTCTTC. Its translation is CASSVVYNEQFF.

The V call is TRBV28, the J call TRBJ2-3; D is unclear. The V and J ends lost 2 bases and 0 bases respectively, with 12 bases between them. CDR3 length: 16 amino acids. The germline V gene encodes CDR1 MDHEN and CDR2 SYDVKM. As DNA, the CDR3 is TGTGCCAGCAGTTTACGAGGCATCAGCAGCACAGATACGCAGTATTTT. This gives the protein CASSLRGISSTDTQYF.

CDR3 amino acids: CASSRGETQYF. The DNA for the CDR3 is TGTGCCAGCAGTCGAGGAGAGACCCAGTACTTC. The rearrangement uses TRBV2 and TRBJ2-5; D gene unclear. This CDR3 region has 11 residues. Deletions cut 5 bases from V and 4 bases from J, with 5 bases between. The germline V gene has CDR1 SNHLY and CDR2 FYNNEI.

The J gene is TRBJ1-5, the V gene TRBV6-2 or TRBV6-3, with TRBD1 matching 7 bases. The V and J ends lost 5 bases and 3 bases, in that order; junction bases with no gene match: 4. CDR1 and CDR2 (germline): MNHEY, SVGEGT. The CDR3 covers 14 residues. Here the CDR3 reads CASSTTGYNQPQHF. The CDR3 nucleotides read TGTGCCAGCAGTACGACAGGGTACAATCAGCCCCAGCATTTT.

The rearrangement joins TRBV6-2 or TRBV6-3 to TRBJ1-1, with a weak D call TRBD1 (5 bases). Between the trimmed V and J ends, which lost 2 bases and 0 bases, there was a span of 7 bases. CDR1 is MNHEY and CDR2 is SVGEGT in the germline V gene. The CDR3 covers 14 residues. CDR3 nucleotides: TGTGCCAGCAGTTACACAGGCTTGAACACTGAAGCTTTCTTT. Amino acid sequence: CASSYTGLNTEAFF.

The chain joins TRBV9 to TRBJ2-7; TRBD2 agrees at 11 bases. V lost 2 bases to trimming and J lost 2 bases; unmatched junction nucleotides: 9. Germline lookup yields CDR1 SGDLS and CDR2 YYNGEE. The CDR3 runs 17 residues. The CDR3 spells CASSVEASGGFTYEQYF. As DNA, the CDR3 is TGTGCCAGCAGCGTTGAGGCTAGCGGGGGGTTTACCTACGAGCAGTACTTC. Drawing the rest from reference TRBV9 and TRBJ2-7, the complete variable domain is DSGVTQTPKHLITATGQRVTLRCSPRSGDLSVYWYQQSLDQGLQFLIQYYNGEERAKGNILERFSAQQFPDLHSELNLSSLELGDSALYFCASSVEASGGFTYEQYFGPGTRLTVT.

The CDR3 DNA reads as TGTGCCAGCAGTTACTCCAGGGCCGAGACCCAGTACTTC. It is translated as CASSYSRAETQYF. V and J are TRBV6-2 or TRBV6-3 and TRBJ2-5, with D perhaps matching TRBD1 (5 bases). Trimming took 0 bases from V and 5 from J, leaving 7 bases between them. The germline CDR1 and CDR2 sequences are MNHEY and SVGEGT. The CDR3 consists of 13 residues.